The 24 T cell receptor beta chains presented below share a single source sample, sequenced in a study of identical twins. One entry per CDR3 protein, called by TCRdb with MiXCR from the 5' RACE reads. This table has 400,000 to 600,000 distinct CDR3 sequences, approximately 20% appearing once. The same data also went into a second study, on yellow fever vaccine responses in identical twins.

Material: CD4+ T cells sorted from blood. The source is a woman aged 18-29 years in good health.

In this sample, this clonotype turned up many times. This CDR3 reads CASRVTGVVLSYGYTF. The CDR3 region has the DNA TGTGCCAGCAGGGTAACAGGGGTTGTTCTTAGCTATGGCTACACCTTC. The chain has TRBV28 and TRBJ1-2; TRBD1 agrees at 7 bases. Looked up from germline, CDR1 is MDHEN and CDR2 is SYDVKM. This CDR3 is built from 16 residues. The trim removed 6 bases at V and 4 bases at J, leaving 14 bases unmatched.

Comments on this clonotype: One junction end disagrees with the germline gene, perhaps due to a read error. V usage is TRBV20-1 and J usage is TRBJ2-3; D ambiguous. CDR3 length equals 15 residues. Germline V CDR1 and CDR2: DFQATT, SNEGSKA (reference sequence). The CDR3 coding sequence is TGCAGTGCCAGAGGCGTAGTGGGTCACACAGATACGCAGTATTTT. It yields the protein CSARGVVGHTDTQYF.

The CDR3 sequence: CASSELAGTGELFF. CDR3 bases: TGTGCCAGCAGCGAACTAGCGGGGACCGGGGAGCTGTTTTTT. The chain employs TRBV6-1 and TRBJ2-2; 10 bases are shared with TRBD2. J lost 5 bases, V lost 6 bases, and 3 bases had no gene match. Germline V gives CDR1 MNHNS, CDR2 SASEGT. The CDR3 contains 14 residues.

In its sample, this clonotype was seen a few times. The chain couples TRBV9 to TRBJ2-3, with TRBD2 matching over 8 bases. Germline-derived CDR1 and CDR2 are SGDLS and YYNGEE. CDR3 size: 18 residues. V lost 4 bases, J lost 0 bases, and 13 bases stayed unmatched. In DNA form, the CDR3 reads TGTGCCAGCAGCCTTCGGGGGGGTCGGCGGGCAAGCACAGATACGCAGTATTTT. Translating gives CASSLRGGRRASTDTQYF.

This clonotype was recorded a few times. The chain recombines TRBV5-1 with TRBJ2-1, with TRBD2 matching over 10 bases. The germline CDR1 and CDR2 sequences are SGHRS and YFSETQ. The CDR3 is 16 residues long. With V trimmed by 6 bases and J by 1 base, 7 bases remained unmatched. The CDR3 here is CASTLRLAGSYNEQFF. CDR3 sequence (DNA): TGCGCCAGCACCCTGAGACTAGCGGGTTCCTACAATGAGCAGTTCTTC.

The rearrangement joins TRBV12-3 or TRBV12-4 to TRBJ2-5; TRBD1 matches at 8 bases. This CDR3 contains 17 residues. Unmatched junction bases numbered 14, after V lost 3 bases and J lost 5 bases. For the CDR3, the DNA is TGTGCCAGCAGTTTGGGGCAGGGGGCACCCTCTTGGGAGACCCAGTACTTC. Translation: CASSLGQGAPSWETQYF.

This CDR3 is CAISESGGRGEQYV. As DNA, the CDR3 is TGTGCCATCAGTGAGTCGGGCGGTCGGGGCGAGCAGTACGTC. The chain is built from TRBV10-3 and TRBJ2-7, with D possibly matching TRBD2 (5 bases). Trimming removed 0 bases from V and 6 bases from J, with 12 bases in between. There are 14 residues in the CDR3. The germline CDR1 and CDR2 sequences are ENHRY and SYGVKD.

This clonotype was seen a handful of times. This chain connects TRBV5-1 to TRBJ1-1; D perhaps matches TRBD1 (6 bases). The CDR3 loop spans 16 amino acids. The V and J ends lost 4 bases and 2 bases respectively, with 18 bases between them. The germline V gene encodes CDR1 SGHRS and CDR2 YFSETQ. The CDR3 loop is CASSPSDSAVNTEAFF. DNA for the CDR3: TGCGCCAGCAGCCCCTCGGACAGTGCCGTAAACACTGAAGCTTTCTTT.

At least ten counts were recorded for this clonotype. V is TRBV5-1 and J is TRBJ2-7, with 7 bases that match TRBD2. Germline V gene lookup returns CDR1 SGHRS and CDR2 YFSETQ. This CDR3 region has 15 residues. V was clipped by 3 bases and J by 0 bases; unmatched bases: 6. As DNA, the CDR3 is TGCGCCAGCAGCTCCAATCTAGCGGCCTCCTACGAGCAGTACTTC. Translated: CASSSNLAASYEQYF.

This clonotype was observed a few times. The chain carries TRBV20-1 and TRBJ1-2; D not resolved. The CDR3 covers 15 residues. Germline V gives CDR1 DFQATT, CDR2 SNEGSKA (reference sequence). Trimming shortened V by 2 bases and J by 0 bases, and 13 bases separated the two germline ends. DNA for the CDR3: TGCAGTGCTAGACGGGGAGCGGAGGCTAACTATGGCTACACCTTC. The encoded protein is CSARRGAEANYGYTF.

The chain has TRBV27 and TRBJ2-2; 11 positions match TRBD2. This CDR3 spans 15 amino acids. The germline V gene encodes CDR1 MNHEY and CDR2 SMNVEV (reference sequence). The V gene end was trimmed by 10 bases and the J gene end by 5 bases; junction bases not matched to a gene: 9. The CDR3 reads CATHLTSGVTGELFF. CDR3 in DNA: TGTGCCACCCACCTGACTAGCGGGGTTACCGGGGAGCTGTTTTTT.

The chain joins TRBV5-1 to TRBJ2-7, with TRBD1 matching over 9 bases. The CDR3 runs to 16 residues. V trimming: 0 bases; J trimming: 2 bases; junction bases outside the gene matches: 6. Germline CDR1 and CDR2: SGHRS and YFSETQ. CDR3 residues: CASSLGPGTGTYEQYV. The CDR3 coding sequence is TGCGCCAGCAGCTTGGGACCCGGGACAGGGACCTACGAGCAGTACGTC.

This clonotype was detected only a few times. The rearrangement uses TRBV9 and TRBJ2-7; 9 bases align to TRBD2. Per the germline V gene, CDR1 is SGDLS and CDR2 is YYNGEE. This CDR3 has 14 residues. Unmatched junction bases numbered 5, after V lost 0 bases and J lost 7 bases. The CDR3 is CASSVDSGRGEQYF. CDR3 sequence (DNA): TGTGCCAGCAGCGTAGATAGCGGGAGAGGGGAGCAGTACTTC.

The chain uses TRBV7-9 and TRBJ2-4; D may be TRBD2 (5 bases). The germline gives CDR1 SEHNR, CDR2 FQNEAQ (reference sequence). The CDR3 runs to 15 residues. The V gene lost 4 bases and the J gene lost 3 bases, with 13 bases spanning the gap. CDR3 DNA: TGTGCCAGCAGCTCAACCGGGGTTAACAAAAACATTCAGTACTTC. This codes for CASSSTGVNKNIQYF. Full variable domain (remainder filled in from reference TRBV7-9 and TRBJ2-4): DTGVSQNPRHKITKRGQNVTFRCDPISEHNRLYWYRQTLGQGPEFLTYFQNEAQLEKSRLLSDRFSAERPKGSFSTLEIQRTEQGDSAMYLCASSSTGVNKNIQYFGAGTRLSVL.

This clonotype was found many times. The genes are TRBV6-2 or TRBV6-3 and TRBJ2-5, with D perhaps TRBD2 (5 bases). Germline-derived CDR1 and CDR2 are MNHEY and SVGEGT. V was trimmed by 4 bases and J by 5 bases, leaving 11 bases between them. There are 13 residues in the CDR3. The CDR3 coding sequence is TGTGCCAGCAGTTTATCGGGGTTGGAGACCCAGTACTTC. It translates to CASSLSGLETQYF.

This sequence joins TRBV10-1 and TRBJ2-3; 10 bases map to TRBD2. Germline loops: CDR1 WNHNN, CDR2 SYGVQD (reference sequence). The CDR3 runs 15 residues. V shed 2 bases, J shed 5 bases, and the junction held 4 bases outside the gene matches. As DNA, the CDR3 is TGCGCCAGCAGTGAGCTAGCGGGAGTGAAAGATACGCAGTATTTT. It is translated as CASSELAGVKDTQYF.

This clonotype has more than one count but fewer than ten. The genes are TRBV7-3 and TRBJ2-2, with TRBD2 matching 12 bases. Germline loops: CDR1 SGHTA, CDR2 FQGTGA. With 4 bases clipped from V and 2 bases from J, the junction kept 11 bases outside the gene matches. This CDR3 has 19 amino acids. This chain's CDR3 is CASSSRLRLAGANTGELFF. The CDR3 DNA is TGTGCCAGCAGCTCCCGACTGAGACTAGCGGGAGCCAACACCGGGGAGCTGTTTTTT.

This clonotype was seen more than once but under ten times. The genes are TRBV3-1 and TRBJ2-5; D gene uncertain. V gave up 4 bases and J gave up 3 bases, with 15 bases separating them. The CDR3 runs to 15 residues. Germline V lookup: CDR1 LGHDT, CDR2 YNNKEL (reference sequence). CDR3 sequence: CASSPVLRVEETQYF. The CDR3 DNA follows: TGTGCCAGCAGCCCCGTTCTTAGGGTCGAAGAGACCCAGTACTTC.

This clonotype came up a few times. This chain's CDR3 is CASSTGQGADEQFF. DNA for the CDR3: TGCGCCAGCAGCACAGGACAGGGAGCGGATGAGCAGTTCTTC. The chain couples TRBV5-1 to TRBJ2-1; 8 bases line up with TRBD1. Germline V gene lookup returns CDR1 SGHRS and CDR2 YFSETQ. This CDR3 spans 14 amino acids. After removal of 4 bases from V and 8 bases from J, the junction contained 8 bases not matched to a gene. Using reference TRBV5-1 and TRBJ2-1 for the parts outside the CDR3, the full variable domain is KAGVTQTPRYLIKTRGQQVTLSCSPISGHRSVSWYQQTPGQGLQFLFEYFSETQRNKGNFPGRFSGRQFSNSRSEMNVSTLELGDSALYLCASSTGQGADEQFFGPGTRLTVL.

This clonotype came up many times. This chain joins TRBV20-1 and TRBJ1-5; no clear D. Deletions cut 2 bases from V and 1 base from J, with 3 bases between. The CDR3 length is 12 residues. Germline values: CDR1 DFQATT, CDR2 SNEGSKA (reference sequence). CDR3 nucleotide sequence: TGCAGTGCTAGAAGGAGCAATCAGCCCCAGCATTTT. Encoded protein: CSARRSNQPQHF.

The chain recombines TRBV7-3 with TRBJ2-1; the match to TRBD2 covers 7 bases. The CDR3 is made up of 17 amino acids. After removal of 1 base from V and 7 bases from J, the junction contained 13 bases not matched to a gene. Germline CDR1 and CDR2: SGHTA and FQGTGA. This CDR3 is CASSLIPASGLDNEQFF. DNA for the CDR3: TGTGCCAGCAGCTTAATACCCGCTAGCGGTTTGGATAATGAGCAGTTCTTC. Full variable domain (rest looked up from reference TRBV7-3 and TRBJ2-1): GAGVSQTPSNKVTEKGKYVELRCDPISGHTALYWYRQSLGQGPEFLIYFQGTGAADDSGLPNDRFFAVRPEGSVSTLKIQRTERGDSAVYLCASSLIPASGLDNEQFFGPGTRLTVL.

V is TRBV10-3 and J is TRBJ1-4; 7 nucleotides line up with TRBD1. The V and J ends lost 6 bases and 5 bases, in that order; junction bases with no gene match: 0. The CDR3 is 12 amino acids. Germline loops: CDR1 ENHRY, CDR2 SYGVKD. The DNA for the CDR3 is TGTGCCATCAGCAGGGGGAATGAAAAACTGTTTTTT. Protein: CAISRGNEKLFF.

This clonotype showed up many times. This chain connects TRBV3-1 to TRBJ2-3, with no clear D. Trimming cost V 1 base and J 8 bases, with 13 bases left between them. The germline V gene has CDR1 LGHDT and CDR2 YNNKEL (reference sequence). The CDR3 loop spans 14 amino acids. CDR3 region: CASSQVGPPVTQYF. The CDR3 coding sequence is TGTGCCAGCAGCCAAGTCGGACCGCCGGTTACGCAGTATTTT.

This clonotype was detected a few times. The rearrangement uses TRBV28 and TRBJ2-2; D is ambiguous. The CDR3 consists of 13 residues. Germline V gives CDR1 MDHEN, CDR2 SYDVKM. Trimming left V 2 bases short and J 7 bases short, with 8 bases between. This CDR3 is CASSLIVIGELFF. The CDR3 region has the DNA TGTGCCAGCAGTTTAATAGTTATCGGGGAGCTGTTTTTT.